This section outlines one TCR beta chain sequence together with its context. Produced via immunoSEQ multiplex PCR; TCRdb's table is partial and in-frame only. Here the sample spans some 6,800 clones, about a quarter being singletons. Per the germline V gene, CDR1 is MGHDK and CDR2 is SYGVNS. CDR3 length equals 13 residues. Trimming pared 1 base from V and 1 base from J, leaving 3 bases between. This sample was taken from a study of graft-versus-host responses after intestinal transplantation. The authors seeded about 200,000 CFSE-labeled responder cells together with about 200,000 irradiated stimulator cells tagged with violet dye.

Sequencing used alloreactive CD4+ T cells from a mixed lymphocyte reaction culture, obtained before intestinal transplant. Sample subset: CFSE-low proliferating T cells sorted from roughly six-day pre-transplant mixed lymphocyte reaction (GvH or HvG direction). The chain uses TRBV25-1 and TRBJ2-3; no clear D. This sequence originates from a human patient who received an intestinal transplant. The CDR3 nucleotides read TGTGCCAGCAGTGAATGGGGCACAGATACGCAGTATTTT. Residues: CASSEWGTDTQYF.